The rows below give T cell receptor beta chains drawn from one sample of a study of shared clonotypes between healthy human individuals. Method: immunoSEQ multiplex PCR; TCRdb's copy keeps in-frame clones and lacks some. The sample holds under 2,000,000 clones, 85% to 95% seen once. The sample consisted of naive CD8+ T cells sorted from blood. These receptors all stem from a man between 18 and 35 years old in good health. Both conserved end residues are part of each CDR3. Fields, in order: J gene, V gene, CDR3 length, CDR3 protein.

j_gene: TRBJ1-2; v_gene: TRBV5-6; len: 15; CDR3aa: CASSWGPGHPYGYTF
j_gene: TRBJ1-6; v_gene: TRBV9; len: 13; CDR3aa: CASSAATGVPLHF
j_gene: TRBJ2-3; v_gene: TRBV4-1; len: 17; CDR3aa: CASSQGRLAGSTDTQYF
j_gene: TRBJ2-1; v_gene: TRBV5-1; len: 15; CDR3aa: CASSLWTSSYNEQFF
j_gene: TRBJ2-1; v_gene: TRBV27; len: 11; CDR3aa: CASSFYNEQFF
j_gene: TRBJ2-3; v_gene: TRBV4-3; len: 16; CDR3aa: CASSQLGLAGGDTQYF
j_gene: TRBJ2-1; v_gene: TRBV4-1; len: 15; CDR3aa: CASSQGLLGLIEQFF
j_gene: TRBJ1-2; v_gene: TRBV29-1; len: 13; CDR3aa: CSVEDMTNYGYTF
j_gene: TRBJ1-1; v_gene: TRBV19; len: 18; CDR3aa: CASSIGWDRGLLNTEAFF
j_gene: TRBJ2-1; v_gene: TRBV29-1; len: 14; CDR3aa: CSVEDGRDINEQFF
j_gene: TRBJ2-3; v_gene: TRBV5-1; len: 14; CDR3aa: CASSLSPGTDTQYF
j_gene: TRBJ2-5; v_gene: TRBV13; len: 14; CDR3aa: CASSLFEGPETQYF
j_gene: TRBJ1-1; v_gene: TRBV4-2; len: 15; CDR3aa: CASSQAMQVNTEAFF
j_gene: TRBJ1-5; v_gene: TRBV4-1; len: 13; CDR3aa: CASSQGAGESQHF
j_gene: TRBJ2-7; v_gene: TRBV6-1; len: 16; CDR3aa: CASSEAGTGVVYEQYF
j_gene: TRBJ2-5; v_gene: TRBV7-8; len: 12; CDR3aa: CASSLISETQYF
j_gene: TRBJ2-1; v_gene: TRBV6-5; len: 15; CDR3aa: CASSYYRGSLDEQFF
j_gene: TRBJ1-2; v_gene: TRBV28; len: 14; CDR3aa: CASSFRGSVYGYTF
j_gene: TRBJ1-1; v_gene: TRBV4-3; len: 14; CDR3aa: CASSQDRGSTEAFF
j_gene: TRBJ1-3; v_gene: TRBV10-2; len: 11; CDR3aa: CASSEGNTIYF
j_gene: TRBJ1-2; v_gene: TRBV28; len: 14; CDR3aa: CASSFGTGLYGYTF
j_gene: TRBJ2-1; v_gene: TRBV28; len: 16; CDR3aa: CASSQLPGQGVREQFF
j_gene: TRBJ2-3; v_gene: TRBV30; len: 15; CDR3aa: CAWTSGIAGTDTQYF
j_gene: TRBJ2-1; v_gene: TRBV6-5; len: 14; CDR3aa: CASSYLSTRNEQFF
j_gene: TRBJ2-3; v_gene: TRBV27; len: 15; CDR3aa: CASRWGGPRTDTQYF
j_gene: TRBJ2-2; v_gene: TRBV9; len: 15; CDR3aa: CASGLADINTGELFF
j_gene: TRBJ2-7; v_gene: TRBV27; len: 14; CDR3aa: CASRKRGQSYEQYF
j_gene: TRBJ2-7; v_gene: TRBV7-9; len: 14; CDR3aa: CASSWAGGPLEQYF
j_gene: TRBJ1-2; v_gene: TRBV6-5; len: 15; CDR3aa: CASSYSGDGSYGYTF
j_gene: TRBJ2-7; v_gene: TRBV27; len: 16; CDR3aa: CASSLSLGHSSYEQYF
j_gene: TRBJ1-2; v_gene: TRBV5-1; len: 14; CDR3aa: CASSSDIRDWGYTF
j_gene: TRBJ2-1; v_gene: TRBV5-4; len: 14; CDR3aa: CASSRGLADNEQFF
j_gene: TRBJ2-7; v_gene: TRBV28; len: 16; CDR3aa: CASSWLAGGSSYEQYF
j_gene: TRBJ2-1; v_gene: TRBV27; len: 15; CDR3aa: CASLKRAGGYNEQFF
j_gene: TRBJ2-1; v_gene: TRBV6-5; len: 15; CDR3aa: CASSPLAGGYYEQFF
j_gene: TRBJ2-5; v_gene: TRBV4-1; len: 13; CDR3aa: CASSQGVQETQYF
j_gene: TRBJ2-2; v_gene: TRBV28; len: 14; CDR3aa: CASSFRSNTGELFF
j_gene: TRBJ2-1; v_gene: TRBV6-4; len: 15; CDR3aa: CASSDSTGADNEQFF
j_gene: TRBJ2-3; v_gene: TRBV6-6; len: 13; CDR3aa: CASYGNSADTQYF
j_gene: TRBJ2-7; v_gene: TRBV4-1; len: 16; CDR3aa: CASSQGGTGSSYEQYF
j_gene: TRBJ1-5; v_gene: TRBV15; len: 13; CDR3aa: CATSRDGGGPQHF
j_gene: TRBJ1-4; v_gene: TRBV15; len: 17; CDR3aa: CATSRDPAAQGLEKLFF
j_gene: TRBJ1-2; v_gene: TRBV7-8; len: 13; CDR3aa: CASSPGTGYGYTF
j_gene: TRBJ2-1; v_gene: TRBV6-6; len: 15; CDR3aa: CASSQGLAGYNEQFF
j_gene: TRBJ1-1; v_gene: TRBV9; len: 19; CDR3aa: CASSVLDDMTGTLNTEAFF
j_gene: TRBJ2-7; v_gene: TRBV19; len: 13; CDR3aa: CASSNYEGREQYF
j_gene: TRBJ2-2; v_gene: TRBV13; len: 14; CDR3aa: CASTDRGYTGELFF
j_gene: TRBJ2-7; v_gene: TRBV9; len: 13; CDR3aa: CASSRGQPYEQYF
j_gene: TRBJ2-7; v_gene: TRBV6-6; len: 13; CDR3aa: CASRYAGAYEQYF
j_gene: TRBJ2-1; v_gene: TRBV4-3; len: 18; CDR3aa: CASSQEKVAGDPFNEQFF